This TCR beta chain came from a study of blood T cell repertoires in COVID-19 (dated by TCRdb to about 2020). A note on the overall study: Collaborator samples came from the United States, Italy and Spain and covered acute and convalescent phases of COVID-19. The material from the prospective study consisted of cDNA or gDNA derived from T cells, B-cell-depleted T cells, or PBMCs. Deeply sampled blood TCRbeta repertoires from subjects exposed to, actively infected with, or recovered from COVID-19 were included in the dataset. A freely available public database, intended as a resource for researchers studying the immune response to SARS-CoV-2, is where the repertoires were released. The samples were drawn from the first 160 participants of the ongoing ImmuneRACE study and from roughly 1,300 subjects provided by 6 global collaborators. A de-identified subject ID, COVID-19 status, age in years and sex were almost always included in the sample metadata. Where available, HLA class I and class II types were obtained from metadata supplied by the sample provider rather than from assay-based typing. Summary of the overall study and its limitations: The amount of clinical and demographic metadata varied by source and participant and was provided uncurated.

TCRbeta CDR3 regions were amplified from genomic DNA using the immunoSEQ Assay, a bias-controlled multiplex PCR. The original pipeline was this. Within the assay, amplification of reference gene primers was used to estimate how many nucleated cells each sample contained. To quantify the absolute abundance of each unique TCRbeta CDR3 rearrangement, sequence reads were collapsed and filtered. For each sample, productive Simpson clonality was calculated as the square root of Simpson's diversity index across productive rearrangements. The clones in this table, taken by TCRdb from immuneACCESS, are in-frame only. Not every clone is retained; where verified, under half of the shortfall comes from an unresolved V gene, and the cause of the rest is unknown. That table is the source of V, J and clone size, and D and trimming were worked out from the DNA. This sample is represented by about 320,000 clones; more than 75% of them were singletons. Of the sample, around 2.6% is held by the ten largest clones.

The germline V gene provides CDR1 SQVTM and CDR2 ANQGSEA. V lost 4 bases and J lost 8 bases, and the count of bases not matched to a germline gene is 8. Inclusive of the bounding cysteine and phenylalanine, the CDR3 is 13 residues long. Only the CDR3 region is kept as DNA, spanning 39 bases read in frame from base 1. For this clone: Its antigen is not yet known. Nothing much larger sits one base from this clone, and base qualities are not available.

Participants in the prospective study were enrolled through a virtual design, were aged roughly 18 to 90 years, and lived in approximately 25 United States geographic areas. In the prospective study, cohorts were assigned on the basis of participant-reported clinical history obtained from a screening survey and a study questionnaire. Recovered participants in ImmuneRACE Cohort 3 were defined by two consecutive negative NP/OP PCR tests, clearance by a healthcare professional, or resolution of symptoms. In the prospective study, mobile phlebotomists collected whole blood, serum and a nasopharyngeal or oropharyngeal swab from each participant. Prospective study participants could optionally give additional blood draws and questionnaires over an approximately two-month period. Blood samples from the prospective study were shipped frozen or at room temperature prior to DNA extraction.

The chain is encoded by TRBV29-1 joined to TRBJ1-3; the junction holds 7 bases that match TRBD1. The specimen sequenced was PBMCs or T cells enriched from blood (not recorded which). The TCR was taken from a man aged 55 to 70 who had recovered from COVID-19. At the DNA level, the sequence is TGCAGCGTTGCCGACAGGGCGCTTGACACCATATATTTT. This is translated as CSVADRALDTIYF.